A single TCR beta chain is shown here with its context. The data originate from a study of blood T cell repertoires in COVID-19. The overall study: Both acute and convalescent COVID-19 samples were obtained from the United States, Italy and Spain. PBMCs, B-cell-depleted T cells, or T cells provided the cDNA or gDNA that made up the material.

From germline, CDR1 is SEHNR and CDR2 FQNEAQ (reference sequence). The length of the CDR3 is 13 residues. Trimming left V 4 bases short and J 1 base short, with 7 bases between. Sequencing used immunoSEQ multiplex PCR; TCRdb keeps in-frame clones, though not all of them. The repertoire holds under 350,000 clones, roughly 91% seen once, with about 4.6% in the top ten. Sequenced input: peripheral blood. The sequence was obtained from a man between 40 and 49 years old with acute or convalescent COVID-19. The chain combines TRBV7-9 with TRBJ2-5, with D unclear. The CDR3 bases are TGTGCCAGCAGCTCCTCGGTCCAAGAGACCCAGTACTTC. It codes for CASSSSVQETQYF.